This T cell receptor beta chain was recorded in a study of blood T cell repertoires in COVID-19. Looking at the study overall: COVID-19 samples, acute and convalescent, were from the United States, Italy and Spain. PBMCs, B-cell-depleted T cells, or T cells were the source of the cDNA or gDNA that made up the material.

The protocol was immunoSEQ multiplex PCR, while the TCRdb copy is restricted to in-frame clones and leaves out a portion. The sample yields fewer than 250,000 clones, around 85% seen once. Sequenced material: PBMCs or T cells enriched from blood (not recorded which). The receptor was isolated from a woman in her thirties or forties with acute COVID-19.

CDR3 bases: TGTGCCAGCAGCTTCCCGCAAGAGACCCAGTACTTC. Protein sequence: CASSFPQETQYF. The chain joins TRBV5-4 to TRBJ2-5; D gene ambiguous. V was clipped by 2 bases and J by 2 bases, with 4 bases between them. Germline CDR1 reads SGHNT; CDR2 reads YYREEE (reference sequence). The CDR3 consists of 12 residues.